This entry lists 27 T cell receptor delta chains sequenced from one sample in a study of gamma delta lymphoproliferative disorders and STAT genes. PBMCs from patients and controls supplied the genomic DNA for sequencing. TCRdb processed the multiplex PCR reads again with the CATT caller. The sample holds some 490 delta-chain clones, more than 1.5% seen once. The sample taken for sequencing was blood. The source is a human donor in good health.

Concerning this clone: A far larger clone is off by one base, so a read error is likely. Other DNA sequences of this sample code for an identical CDR3. The genes are TRDV1 and TRDJ1; D is possibly TRDD2 or TRDD3 (5 bases each). Germline CDR1 reads TSWWSYY; CDR2 reads QGS. The CDR3 covers 19 residues. The chain's CDR3 is CALGELTYGPIQYTDKLIF. For the CDR3, the DNA is TGTGCTCTTGGGGAACTAACCTACGGCCCGATACAATACACTGATAAACTCATCTTT.

This clone was found a few times. A far larger clone is just one base off, so this is likely a read error. Other DNA sequences of this sample code for an identical CDR3. The chain uses TRDV1 and TRDJ1, with TRDD3 identical over 9 bases. The CDR3 consists of 21 residues. Germline-derived CDR1 and CDR2 are TSWWSYY and QGS. V was clipped by 4 bases and J by 0 bases; unmatched bases: 21. This CDR3 reads CALGAPLLETGGTGYTDKLIF. CDR3 in DNA: TGTGCTCTTGGGGCCCCCCTCCTTGAAACTGGGGGAACGGGGTACACCGATAAACTCATCTTT.

This clone has more than one count but fewer than ten. The protein given by TCRdb reflects a much larger clone and differs at residue 10 from this DNA's translation, likely from a read error; the protein shown is the DNA's translation. The V gene is TRDV1, the J gene TRDJ1; 7 bases match TRDD3. V lost 4 bases, J lost 0 bases, and 23 bases stayed unmatched. The germline gives CDR1 TSWWSYY, CDR2 QGS. The CDR3 has 21 amino acids. Here the CDR3 DNA reads TGTGCTCTTGGGGCCCCCCTCCTTGAAATTGGGGGAACAGGGTACACCGATAAACTCATCTTT. Its translation: CALGAPLLEIGGTGYTDKLIF.

This clone was picked up a small number of times. The protein held in TCRdb is that of a much larger clone and does not match this DNA's translation at residue 16, likely because of a read error; the protein shown is translated from the DNA. The rearrangement uses TRDV1 and TRDJ2; 8 bases agree with TRDD3. The CDR3 extends over 24 amino acids. The germline gives CDR1 TSWWSYY, CDR2 QGS. The CDR3 region has the DNA TGTGCTCTTGGGGAACTTACCCGCTCCCCTACTTACTGGGGGTTGGCACCCTTGACAGCGCAACTCTTCTTT. Protein product: CALGELTRSPTYWGLAPLTAQLFF.

This clone was seen a handful of times. With a far larger clone one base away, a read error is the likely cause. V is TRDV2 and J is TRDJ1; 12 bases align to TRDD3. V dropped 0 bases and J dropped 3; count of bases not matched to a gene: 16. The CDR3 covers 20 residues. Germline CDR1 reads GEAIGNYY; CDR2 reads EKD. The CDR3 sequence is CACDTGRWGIRRPYADKLIF. The DNA of the CDR3 is TGTGCCTGTGACACCGGACGCTGGGGGATACGTCGCCCGTACGCCGATAAACTCATCTTT.

This clone was detected only a few times. A far bigger clonotype differs at one base, so this is likely a read error. Other DNA sequences in the same sample also yield this CDR3. The chain links TRDV1 to TRDJ1, with 9 bases that match TRDD3. The germline V gene encodes CDR1 TSWWSYY and CDR2 QGS. The CDR3 has 21 amino acids. CDR3 coding DNA: TGTGCTCTTGGGGCCCCCCTCCTTGAAACTGGGGGAACAGGGTACACCGACAAACTCATCTTT. This sequence encodes CALGAPLLETGGTGYTDKLIF.

At least ten counts were recorded for this clone. Since a far larger clone is one base different, this is likely a read error. The identical CDR3 is also encoded by other nucleotide sequences in the sample. The rearrangement links TRDV1 to TRDJ1; D assignment may be TRDD2 or TRDD3 (5 bases each). The CDR3 is 25 amino acids. Trimming stripped 3 bases from V and 0 bases from J, with 41 bases between. Germline assignment: CDR1 TSWWSYY and CDR2 QGS. The CDR3 loop reads CALGDLPHLPTGTRLGFKYTDKLIF. CDR3 nucleotides: TGTGCTCTTGGGGACCTCCCTCACCTCCCTACGGGGACTCGCCTGGGCTTCAAGTACACCGATAAACTCATCTTT.

As for this clone: TCRdb pairs this DNA with a much larger clone's protein that differs at residue 7, likely a read error; the protein shown was translated from the DNA. The J gene is TRDJ3, the V gene TRDV2; 7 bases fit TRDD3. The CDR3 consists of 19 residues. Germline V gives CDR1 GEAIGNYY, CDR2 EKD. The trim removed 0 bases at V and 0 bases at J, leaving 7 bases unmatched. This chain's CDR3 is CACDTGRWGGSWDTRQMFF. In DNA form, the CDR3 reads TGTGCCTGTGACACCGGACGCTGGGGGGGCTCCTGGGACACCCGACAGATGTTTTTC.

Worth noting for this clone: This likely reflects a read error, since a far larger clone is one base away. The DNA is left out, because the CDR3 cannot be placed on it with certainty; the CDR3 is given as TCRdb lists it. This sample also contains other DNA sequences that code for the same CDR3. The chain employs TRAV29/DV5 and TRDJ3; no check of the table's D call, TRDD3, against the DNA was made. Looked up from germline, CDR1 is NSMFDY and CDR2 is ISSIKDK. The CDR3 adds up to 30 amino acids, both ends counted. CDR3 residues: CSVLLCSKSRSCLELNGGPRSSWDTRQMFF.

Notes on this clone: This DNA's translation differs at residue 4 from TCRdb's protein, which comes from a much larger clone; a read error is likely, and the protein shown is translated from the DNA. The chain combines TRDV1 with TRDJ1, with D possibly called TRDD2 or TRDD3 (6 bases each). The CDR3 sequence is 19 residues long. Germline CDR1 and CDR2: TSWWSYY and QGS. The DNA for the CDR3 is TGTGCTCTTAGGGAACAGTGGGGTTCCTATCGATACGCCGCCGATAAACTCATCTTT. Translation gives CALREQWGSYRYAADKLIF.

In regard to this clone: The protein TCRdb lists belongs to a much larger clone and differs from this DNA's translation at residue 2, which points to a read error; the protein shown is made from the DNA. The rearrangement links TRDV2 to TRDJ1, with 12 bases aligning to TRDD3. This CDR3 region has 20 residues. In germline, CDR1 is GEAIGNYY, CDR2 EKD. This CDR3 reads CSCDTGRWGIRRPYTDKLIF. The CDR3 bases are TGTTCCTGTGACACCGGACGCTGGGGGATACGTCGCCCGTACACCGATAAACTCATCTTT.

This clone qualifies as medium-sized. A far larger clone is only one base removed, so a read error is likely. The chain has TRDV1 and TRDJ1; 9 bases map to TRDD2. This CDR3 has 25 residues. CDR1 is TSWWSYY, CDR2 QGS, per germline. As DNA, the CDR3 is TGTGCTCTTGGGGACCTCCCTCACCTTCCTACGGGGACTCGCCTGGGCTTCAAGTACACCGATAAACCCATCTTT. Translation gives CALGDLPHLPTGTRLGFKYTDKPIF.

This clone was recorded a few times. A read error likely explains this, since a far larger clone differs by one base. Other nucleotide sequences from this sample produce the same CDR3. The V and J genes are TRAV14/DV4 and TRDJ1, with 12 positions matching TRDD3. Germline CDR1 reads TSDPSYG; CDR2 reads QGSYDQQN (reference sequence). CDR3 length: 20 amino acids. The CDR3 DNA follows: TGCGCAATGAGAGTTTCGGCCCGTTACTGGGGGATACTGGCCACCGATAAACTCATCTTT. Translated, it gives CAMRVSARYWGILATDKLIF.

The V call is TRDV2, the J call TRDJ1; 8 bases align to TRDD3. V was pared by 2 bases and J by 1 base, with 17 bases of the junction left unmatched. There are 19 residues in the CDR3. The V gene's germline CDR1 is GEAIGNYY and CDR2 EKD. This CDR3 is CACDKIPLGDRKPTDKLIF. CDR3 coding DNA: TGTGCCTGTGACAAAATTCCCTTGGGGGATCGAAAACCCACCGATAAACTCATCTTT.

As regards this clone: A read error is the likely source, as a far larger clone sits one nucleotide away. The identical CDR3 is also encoded by other nucleotide sequences in the sample. The gene calls are TRAV29/DV5 and TRDJ1; D gene unclear. The CDR3 is 15 amino acids. Germline-derived CDR1 and CDR2 are NSMFDY and ISSIKDK. Trimming left V 4 bases short and J 8 bases short, with 24 bases between. CDR3 residues: CAAVTSTPHHAKLIF. In DNA, the CDR3 is TGTGCAGCAGTTACCTCTACCCCCCATCACGCCAAACTCATCTTT.

This clone has more than one count but fewer than ten. The TCRdb protein, from a much larger clone, departs from this DNA's translation at residue 13, likely by read error; the protein shown derives from the DNA. V usage is TRDV1 and J usage is TRDJ1; 9 positions agree with TRDD3. Germline lookup yields CDR1 TSWWSYY and CDR2 QGS. The length of the CDR3 is 21 residues. Losses at the gene ends were 4 bases for V and 0 bases for J; bases not matched to a gene: 21. CDR3: CALGAPLLETGGIGYTDKLIF. The CDR3 nucleotides read TGTGCTCTTGGGGCCCCCCTCCTTGAAACTGGGGGAATAGGGTACACCGATAAACTCATCTTT.

Only a few counts were recorded for this clone. The chain has TRDV3 and TRDJ1, with TRDD3 matching 12 bases. The CDR3 is 18 residues long. Germline CDR1 TVYSNPD, CDR2 GDNSRS (reference sequence). Trimming took 3 bases from V and 1 from J; bases not matched to a gene: 15. CDR3 DNA: TGTGCCTTCCACTCAGGCTACTGGGGGATACTGGCCACCGATAAACTCATCTTT. It specifies CAFHSGYWGILATDKLIF.

This clone was observed at least ten times. V and J are TRDV2 and TRDJ1; 8 nucleotides agree with TRDD3. Unmatched junction bases numbered 14, after V lost 0 bases and J lost 3 bases. There are 18 residues in the CDR3. Looked up from germline, CDR1 is GEAIGNYY and CDR2 is EKD. CDR3 in DNA: TGTGCCTGTGACACCGTAGGGCTGGGGGAAAACGGGGCCGATAAACTCATCTTT. Amino acids: CACDTVGLGENGADKLIF.

There are a few counts of this clone. This sequence is one base from a far larger clone and is likely a read error. The same CDR3 can be traced to other DNA sequences in this sample. This chain joins TRDV2 and TRDJ1; TRDD3 matches at 13 bases. Germline V gene data show CDR1 as GEAIGNYY and CDR2 as EKD. The length of the CDR3 is 19 residues. The CDR3 bases are TGTGCCTGTGACACCTTACTGGGGGATACGCGTAGTAACACTGATAAACTCATCTTT. Amino acids: CACDTLLGDTRSNTDKLIF.

The table lists this clone with many counts. This likely came from a read error, as a far larger clone is one base away. The chain links TRDV1 to TRDJ1, with 9 nucleotides matching TRDD2. V was pared by 3 bases and J by 0 bases, with 32 bases of the junction left unmatched. The CDR3 is 25 residues long. The V gene's germline CDR1 is TSWWSYY and CDR2 QGS. DNA for the CDR3: TGTGCTCTTGGGGACTTCCCTCACCTTCCTACGGGGACTCGCCTGGGCTTCAAGTACACCGATAAACTCATCTTT. Translated: CALGDFPHLPTGTRLGFKYTDKLIF.

Ten or more counts support this clone. One base separates it from a far larger clone, so it is likely a read error. The V and J genes are TRDV2 and TRDJ1; TRDD3 agrees at 12 bases. The CDR3 runs to 20 residues. Germline loops: CDR1 GEAIGNYY, CDR2 EKD. The CDR3 protein is CACGTGRWGIRRPYTDKLIF. The CDR3 DNA follows: TGTGCCTGTGGCACCGGACGCTGGGGGATACGTCGCCCGTACACCGATAAACTCATCTTT.

This clone occurred many times. A read error is the likely source, as a far larger clone sits one nucleotide away. The V gene is TRDV1, the J gene TRDJ1; D is possibly TRDD2 (6 bases). Deletions cut 0 bases from V and 2 bases from J, with 31 bases between. This CDR3 has 22 amino acids. Germline V CDR1 and CDR2: TSWWSYY, QGS. The CDR3 coding sequence is TGTGCTCTTGGGGAACTCGCTCTCTTCCTCCGGTCGGGGGTTCATGGTACCGATAAACTCATCTTT. Translated: CALGELALFLRSGVHGTDKLIF.

This clone has at least ten counts. A far larger clone is one nucleotide away, so this likely arose from a read error. Other DNA sequences of this sample code for an identical CDR3. V gene TRDV2 combines with J gene TRDJ1; TRDD3 agrees at 10 bases. Trimming at V came to 0 bases and at J to 4 bases, leaving 22 bases not matched to a gene. CDR3 length equals 21 residues. Per the germline V gene, CDR1 is GEAIGNYY and CDR2 is EKD. DNA for the CDR3: TGTGCCTGTGACACCGTGGGGCCTTCCTCCGGGGGATACGCCATAGTCGATAAACTCATCTTT. Translation gives CACDTVGPSSGGYAIVDKLIF.

In this sample, this clone turned up many times. With a far larger clone one base away, a read error is the likely cause. Other DNA variants within this sample encode the same CDR3. This chain links TRDV1 with TRDJ1; possibly TRDD2 or TRDD3 for D (5 bases each). The CDR3 is 19 residues long. V lost 3 bases to trimming and J lost 0 bases, with 23 bases between them. Germline V gene sequence: CDR1 TSWWSYY, CDR2 QGS. CDR3 sequence: CALGELTYGPIQYTDKLIF. CDR3 bases: TGTGCTCTTGGGGAGCTAACCTACGGCCCGATACAATACACCGATAAACTCATCTTT.

Remarks on this clone: TCRdb shows a much larger clone's protein in place of this DNA's translation, and the two differ at residue 12, likely through a read error; the protein shown is translated from the DNA. The chain carries TRDV1 and TRDJ1, with D possibly matching TRDD2 (6 bases). The CDR3 extends over 19 amino acids. Trimming pared 1 base from V and 3 bases from J, leaving 24 bases between. CDR1 is TSWWSYY and CDR2 is QGS in the germline V gene. The DNA of the CDR3 is TGTGCTCTTGGGGAACAGTGGGGTTCCTATCGACACGCCGCCGATAAACTCATCTTT. Amino acids: CALGEQWGSYRHAADKLIF.

By share of the sample, this clone is large. At the DNA level, this CDR3 is encoded by other sequences in the same sample as well. The chain couples TRDV2 to TRDJ1; 12 bases are shared with TRDD3. The CDR3 consists of 20 residues. Looked up from germline, CDR1 is GEAIGNYY and CDR2 is EKD. The J segment lost 0 bases and the V segment lost 0 bases, leaving 13 bases of the junction unmatched. The CDR3, as DNA: TGTGCCTGTGACACCGGACGCTGGGGGATACGTCGCCCGTACACCGATAAACTCATCTTT. Its translation: CACDTGRWGIRRPYTDKLIF.

The chain is built from TRDV3 and TRDJ1; weak D call: TRDD3 (5 bases). The J gene is absent in TCRdb and was assigned here via DNA matching to germline. Trimming stripped 1 base from V and 3 bases from J, with 21 bases between. CDR1 and CDR2 (germline): TVYSNPD, GDNSRS (reference sequence). The CDR3 totals 16 residues. This CDR3 is CAFTNAGDTLSDKLIF. The CDR3 DNA reads as TGTGCCTTTACGAATGCGGGCGATACATTGTCCGATAAACTCATCTTT.